The 18 T cell receptor beta chains given below trace back to one sample, sequenced in a study of identifying expanded T cells in peripheral blood. Assay: immunoSEQ multiplex PCR; the TCRdb copy retains only in-frame clones and omits some. The data show roughly 84,000 clones, about 90% seen once. Specimen: blood. The receptors were gathered from a person aged 18 to 70 in good health.

J is TRBJ2-1 and V is TRBV5-1; a weak D match, TRBD1 (6 bases). The V gene's germline CDR1 is SGHRS and CDR2 YFSETQ. The CDR3 has 16 amino acids. V was cut by 0 bases and J by 4 bases, with 14 bases left in between. CDR3 amino acids: CASSLAGHYRYNEQFF. CDR3 DNA sequence: TGCGCCAGCAGCTTGGCGGGACACTACAGGTACAATGAGCAGTTCTTC.

The chain is built from TRBV7-2 and TRBJ2-1; D is possibly TRBD1 (5 bases). The CDR3 contains 18 residues. The ends were cut back, 1 base at V and 0 bases at J, with 16 bases in the middle. Per the germline V gene, CDR1 is SGHTA and CDR2 is FQGNSA. In nucleotides, the CDR3 is TGTGCCAGCAGCTTAGTAAGGCAGGGTGGATTCTCCTACAATGAGCAGTTCTTC. This codes for CASSLVRQGGFSYNEQFF.

The J gene is TRBJ1-1, the V gene TRBV5-6; weak D call: TRBD1 (5 bases). Trimming shortened V by 9 bases and J by 4 bases, and 19 bases separated the two germline ends. The CDR3 has 14 amino acids. The V gene's germline CDR1 is SGHDT and CDR2 YYEEEE. For the CDR3, the DNA is TGTGCCACCAACCGGGGGGAGGAGGTCACTGAAGCTTTCTTT. Translation: CATNRGEEVTEAFF.

The CDR3 region has the DNA TGTGCCAGCAGTGAAGCGATGACGGACTCCTATAATTCACCCCTCCACTTT. It codes for CASSEAMTDSYNSPLHF. The chain couples TRBV6-1 to TRBJ1-6; no clear D. Germline V gives CDR1 MNHNS, CDR2 SASEGT. With 0 bases removed from V and 0 bases from J, the gap between germline ends came to 9 bases. The CDR3 covers 17 residues.

The chain recombines TRBV11-3 with TRBJ2-5; no clear D gene. V was shortened by 0 bases and J by 5 bases, with 7 bases between the two germline ends. Germline V gene sequence: CDR1 SGHNT, CDR2 YENEEA. This CDR3 is 13 amino acids long. In nucleotides, the CDR3 is TGTGCCAGCAGCTTAGACCAGGTGGAGACCCAGTACTTC. Translation: CASSLDQVETQYF.

This chain links TRBV9 with TRBJ2-3; TRBD2 agrees at 7 bases. The V and J ends lost 0 bases and 4 bases, in that order; junction bases with no gene match: 5. The CDR3 sequence is 15 residues long. CDR1 SGDLS and CDR2 YYNGEE come from the germline V gene. CDR3 sequence (DNA): TGTGCCAGCAGCGTAGAGGGGCGGGGGTCAGATACGCAGTATTTT. It specifies CASSVEGRGSDTQYF.

The chain carries TRBV6-1 and TRBJ2-3, with 9 nucleotides matching TRBD1. This CDR3 spans 16 amino acids. The J segment lost 5 bases and the V segment lost 3 bases, leaving 9 bases of the junction unmatched. Germline-derived CDR1 and CDR2 are MNHNS and SASEGT. CDR3 loop: CASSDSFGTGRDTQYF. CDR3 in DNA: TGTGCCAGCAGTGATTCCTTCGGGACAGGGAGAGATACGCAGTATTTT.

The chain couples TRBV6-1 to TRBJ2-1; no reliable D call. The CDR3 runs to 12 residues. V gave up 7 bases and J gave up 8 bases, with 12 bases separating them. The V gene's germline CDR1 is MNHNS and CDR2 SASEGT. The CDR3 nucleotides are TGTGCCAGCATAAATTTTAGGGATGAGCAGTTCTTC. Its translation is CASINFRDEQFF.

The chain's CDR3 is CASSLAGGADGYTF. The DNA for the CDR3 is TGCGCCAGCAGCTTGGCTGGGGGCGCGGATGGCTACACCTTC. V is TRBV5-1 and J is TRBJ1-2, with D perhaps matching TRBD1 (6 bases). V was trimmed by 0 bases and J by 6 bases, leaving 12 bases between them. Germline V gives CDR1 SGHRS, CDR2 YFSETQ. The CDR3 loop spans 14 amino acids.

The chain couples TRBV19 to TRBJ1-2, with D perhaps TRBD1 (6 bases). V lost 7 bases and J 6 bases, leaving 15 bases between the germline ends. Germline V gene sequence: CDR1 LNHDA, CDR2 SQIVND (reference sequence). The CDR3 runs 13 residues. The CDR3 sequence is CASNRNRVDGYTF. The CDR3 bases are TGTGCCAGTAATCGCAACAGGGTGGATGGCTACACCTTC.

J is TRBJ1-5 and V is TRBV19; D gene ambiguous. V was trimmed by 5 bases and J by 0 bases, leaving 11 bases between them. Germline CDR1 LNHDA, CDR2 SQIVND (reference sequence). This CDR3 has 15 residues. CDR3 coding DNA: TGTGCCAGTAGTCCGTGGTCAGATAGCAATCAGCCCCAGCATTTT. This codes for CASSPWSDSNQPQHF.

The V and J genes are TRBV4-1 and TRBJ1-3; D remains unclear. V was shortened by 1 base and J by 0 bases, with 13 bases between the two germline ends. This CDR3 is built from 17 residues. Germline V lookup: CDR1 MGHRA, CDR2 YSYEKL. The CDR3 reads CASSQARLLSSGNTIYF. The CDR3 DNA reads as TGCGCCAGCAGCCAAGCGAGGCTCCTGAGCTCTGGAAACACCATATATTTT.

V gene TRBV6-1 combines with J gene TRBJ1-2; D is possibly TRBD1 (6 bases). V dropped 7 bases and J dropped 4 bases, with 16 bases sitting between them. This CDR3 is 14 amino acids long. Germline V gene data show CDR1 as MNHNS and CDR2 as SASEGT. The chain's CDR3 is CASTQGMAVYGYTF. DNA for the CDR3: TGTGCCAGCACTCAGGGGATGGCGGTCTATGGCTACACCTTC.

This chain links TRBV9 with TRBJ2-7, with 7 nucleotides matching TRBD1. This CDR3 is built from 13 residues. Germline V gives CDR1 SGDLS, CDR2 YYNGEE. Trimming took 0 bases from V and 3 from J; bases not matched to a gene: 0. CDR3 amino acids: CASSVGDSYEQYF. CDR3 DNA sequence: TGTGCCAGCAGCGTAGGGGACAGCTACGAGCAGTACTTC.

This clone was recorded once. The rearrangement joins TRBV2 to TRBJ1-4; weak D call: TRBD1 (5 bases). Germline loops: CDR1 SNHLY, CDR2 FYNNEI. Trimming pared 8 bases from V and 2 bases from J, leaving 9 bases between. The CDR3 is made up of 13 amino acids. The CDR3, as DNA: TGTGCCAGCTCGGGGCAGACTAATGAAAAACTGTTTTTT. Translated: CASSGQTNEKLFF.

This chain links TRBV7-6 with TRBJ1-1; TRBD1 might be the D (6 bases). The germline V and J ends were trimmed by 0 bases and 11 bases, with 13 bases remaining between them. In germline, CDR1 is SGHVS, CDR2 FNYEAQ. The CDR3 is 13 residues long. CDR3 sequence: CASSLALQGLAFF. CDR3 in DNA: TGTGCCAGCAGCTTAGCGCTGCAGGGGCTGGCTTTCTTT. The full variable domain, its missing parts supplied by reference TRBV7-6 and TRBJ1-1, is GAGVSQSPRYKVTKRGQDVALRCDPISGHVSLYWYRQALGQGPEFLTYFNYEAQQDKSGLPNDRFSAERPEGSISTLTIQRTEQRDSAMYRCASSLALQGLAFFGQGTRLTVV.

The chain joins TRBV14 to TRBJ1-6; D remains ambiguous. The CDR3 contains 15 residues. V lost 1 base to trimming and J lost 6 bases, with 10 bases between them. CDR1 and CDR2 (germline): SGHDN, FVKESK. CDR3 protein: CASSQGRSFNSPLHF. CDR3 DNA sequence: TGTGCCAGCAGCCAAGGGAGGTCTTTTAATTCACCCCTCCACTTT.

This chain connects TRBV6-7 to TRBJ2-4; unclear D gene. TRBV6-7 is an ORF, and what it does is uncertain. The length of the CDR3 is 14 residues. V was pared by 8 bases and J by 0 bases, with 11 bases between. This CDR3 reads CASGLGVAKNIQYF. In nucleotides, the CDR3 is TGTGCCAGCGGGTTAGGAGTAGCCAAAAACATTCAGTACTTC.